These T cell receptor beta chains were read from a single sample in a study of T cells in Graves' hyperthyroidism and ophthalmopathy. TCRdb reprocessed the multiplex PCR reads via MiXCR and lists one record per CDR3 protein. The table shows almost 600,000 distinct CDR3 sequences, with roughly 14% occurring only once. Specimen: blood. Every receptor here comes from a woman in her thirties with Graves' hyperthyroidism that later progressed to Graves' ophthalmopathy. Each CDR3 is given without its conserved first and last residue.

V gene	J gene	CDR3 length	CDR3 protein
TRBV11-2	TRBJ2-1	13	ASSLTLSLYNEQF
TRBV6-2/TRBV6-3	TRBJ1-1	12	ASSYSWVNTEAF
TRBV20-1	TRBJ1-3	13	SARNHRSSGNTIY
TRBV6-1	TRBJ1-1	12	ASSERGGVTEAF
TRBV30	TRBJ2-7	12	AWSVGTPNYEQY
TRBV7-8	TRBJ1-2	12	ASSSRQGLEGYT
TRBV13	TRBJ2-5	13	ASSAGLAVQETQY
TRBV28	TRBJ1-2	15	ASSIEEGQGPNYGYT
TRBV14	TRBJ2-5	12	ASSQVGRGETQY
TRBV2	TRBJ1-1	12	ASSTRRDNLEAF
TRBV5-6	TRBJ2-2	16	ASTPRRGHNINTGELF
TRBV29-1	TRBJ1-4	11	SVSSRWDEKLF
TRBV19	TRBJ1-1	13	ASSSGGIPFTEAF
TRBV5-5	TRBJ2-1	12	ASSFPGANNEQF
TRBV12-3/TRBV12-4	TRBJ2-1	16	ASSLTPPGQGSWGEQF
TRBV10-2	TRBJ2-5	11	ASSLGAEKTQY
TRBV20-1	TRBJ1-3	10	SARQGANTIY
TRBV2	TRBJ1-2	13	ASRDSTGAHYGYT
TRBV28	TRBJ2-5	16	ASSLGQVFFDDQETQY
TRBV7-9	TRBJ1-1	7	ASSSKGF
TRBV19	TRBJ2-7	13	ASSTGTGGRYEQY
TRBV6-5	TRBJ1-1	11	ASSYQGISEAF
TRBV20-1	TRBJ1-2	14	SARETGRSSLYGYT
TRBV15	TRBJ2-5	16	ATSRDYRQSAHQETQY
TRBV6-6	TRBJ1-2	14	ASSYRQRRANYGYT
TRBV13	TRBJ2-7	15	ASSLGRLAGGPREQY
TRBV5-1	TRBJ2-5	12	ASSLRGWEETQY
TRBV19	TRBJ1-2	12	ASKMRDGVRGYT
TRBV11-2	TRBJ1-1	12	ASSQQSRGTEAF